A single sample gave rise to the 22 T cell receptor beta chains below, sequenced in a study of CD8 T cells in ankylosing spondylitis. Study-level points and caveats: It appeared that ankylosing spondylitis blood was characterized by a TCR beta motif of about eight highly homologous variants.

Each CDR3 protein gets one entry after TCRdb re-called the 5' RACE reads with MiXCR. The data contain approximately 540,000 distinct CDR3 sequences, approximately 11% of them singletons. No antigen has been assigned to these receptors. Material: blood, either unsorted or a sorted T cell fraction (not recorded which). The receptors here all came from a male donor with ankylosing spondylitis.

The chain is built from TRBV7-8 and TRBJ2-1, with D maybe TRBD2 (6 bases). This CDR3 spans 13 amino acids. The germline V and J ends were trimmed by 3 bases and 8 bases, with 11 bases remaining between them. Germline V gene sequence: CDR1 SGHVS, CDR2 FQNEAQ. The CDR3 is CASSLVQRDEQFF. The CDR3 DNA reads TGTGCCAGCAGCTTGGTTCAGCGGGATGAGCAGTTCTTC. Full variable domain (outside the CDR3, taken from reference TRBV7-8 and TRBJ2-1): GAGVSQSPRYKVAKRGQDVALRCDPISGHVSLFWYQQALGQGPEFLTYFQNEAQLDKSGLPSDRFFAERPEGSVSTLKIQRTQQEDSAVYLCASSLVQRDEQFFGPGTRLTVL.

This clonotype was found a few times. The CDR3 reads CASSFRQGREAFF. Written as DNA, the CDR3 is TGTGCCAGCAGCTTCCGGCAGGGCCGTGAAGCTTTCTTT. The chain employs TRBV7-8 and TRBJ1-1; perhaps TRBD1 as D (5 bases). The germline V gene encodes CDR1 SGHVS and CDR2 FQNEAQ. The CDR3 is 13 residues long. The ends were cut back, 3 bases at V and 7 bases at J, with 12 bases in the middle. The variable domain in full, with the rest retrieved from reference TRBV7-8 and TRBJ1-1, is GAGVSQSPRYKVAKRGQDVALRCDPISGHVSLFWYQQALGQGPEFLTYFQNEAQLDKSGLPSDRFFAERPEGSVSTLKIQRTQQEDSAVYLCASSFRQGREAFFGQGTRLTVV.

This chain joins TRBV11-2 and TRBJ1-2; D remains ambiguous. This CDR3 comprises 14 residues. The V gene's germline CDR1 is SGHAT and CDR2 FQNNGV. Trimming cost V 6 bases and J 7 bases, with 18 bases left between them. The CDR3 region is CASSPRSDPSGYTF. The CDR3 DNA is TGTGCCAGCAGTCCCCGGTCCGACCCCTCTGGCTACACCTTC.

This clonotype was seen ten or more times. The V call is TRBV12-3 or TRBV12-4, the J call TRBJ1-2, with D perhaps matching TRBD1 (5 bases). V gave up 7 bases and J gave up 2 bases, with 14 bases separating them. The CDR3 extends over 14 amino acids. In nucleotides, the CDR3 is TGTGCCAGCACCCCCGACGGGGCCAACTATGGCTACACCTTC. This sequence encodes CASTPDGANYGYTF.

The chain joins TRBV7-8 to TRBJ2-1; TRBD2 is a possible D gene (5 bases). The CDR3 runs 15 residues. CDR1 and CDR2 from the germline V gene are SGHVS and FQNEAQ. V was pared by 1 base and J by 5 bases, with 12 bases between. The CDR3, as DNA: TGTGCCAGCAGCTTAGGGGAGAGAGCAAACAATGAGCAGTTCTTC. This gives the protein CASSLGERANNEQFF.

The rearrangement uses TRBV6-2 or TRBV6-3 and TRBJ2-7; TRBD1 matches at 9 bases. The CDR3 is 15 residues long. Losses at the gene ends were 6 bases for V and 4 bases for J; bases not matched to a gene: 10. The V gene's germline CDR1 is MNHEY and CDR2 SVGEGT. Here the CDR3 DNA reads TGTGCCAGCAGCGGCGGAGCGGACAGGGGTTACGAGCAGTACTTC. Translating it yields CASSGGADRGYEQYF.

On this clonotype: The CDR3 does not end in the conserved phenylalanine or tryptophan, so this is likely a read error. The genes are TRBV4-2 and TRBJ2-3; TRBD2 is a possible D gene (6 bases). The V gene's germline CDR1 is LGHNA and CDR2 YNFKEQ. The CDR3 is made up of 18 amino acids. V was cut by 0 bases and J by 2 bases, with 18 bases left in between. The CDR3 DNA sequence: TGTGCCAGCAGCCAAGATAGTCGAGCTGGAGGGTACACAGATACGCAGTATATT. Residues: CASSQDSRAGGYTDTQYI.

The chain uses TRBV6-1 and TRBJ2-6, with a tentative D call TRBD2 (5 bases). There are 14 residues in the CDR3. The V end lost 6 bases, the J end lost 4 bases, and 10 bases lay between the germline ends. The germline V gene encodes CDR1 MNHNS and CDR2 SASEGT. In DNA form, the CDR3 reads TGTGCCAGCAGGAGGGTTGCGGGGGCCAACGTCCTGACTTTC. This translates into CASRRVAGANVLTF.

This chain links TRBV12-5 with TRBJ1-5, with D possibly TRBD1 on 6 matching bases. Trimming took off 3 bases at V and 1 base at J, with 10 bases between the two ends. The germline V gene encodes CDR1 LGHNT and CDR2 FRNRAP. The CDR3 spans 15 residues. The CDR3, as DNA: TGTGCTAGTGGTTTCAACAGGGTAAGCAATCAGCCCCAGCATTTT. Amino acids: CASGFNRVSNQPQHF. The whole variable domain, remainder taken from reference TRBV12-5 and TRBJ1-5, is DARVTQTPRHKVTEMGQEVTMRCQPILGHNTVFWYRQTMMQGLELLAYFRNRAPLDDSGMPKDRFSAEMPDATLATLKIQPSEPRDSAVYFCASGFNRVSNQPQHFGDGTRLSIL.

This clonotype was picked up many times. The chain recombines TRBV20-1 with TRBJ2-3; 15 nucleotides line up with TRBD2. CDR1 and CDR2 from the germline V gene are DFQATT and SNEGSKA (reference sequence). This CDR3 has 17 residues. V gave up 7 bases and J gave up 5 bases; unmatched junction bases: 13. CDR3 DNA: TGCAGTGTTTTACCTTTCGGACTAGCGGGAGGGGAAGATACGCAGTATTTT. The encoded protein is CSVLPFGLAGGEDTQYF.

The V call is TRBV5-1, the J call TRBJ1-4, with 10 bases that match TRBD1. The ends lost 1 base at V and 0 bases at J; junction bases unmatched: 3. The CDR3 spans 17 residues. In germline, CDR1 is SGHRS, CDR2 YFSETQ. The chain's CDR3 is CASSLRTGGSTNEKLFF. CDR3 bases: TGCGCCAGCAGCTTGAGGACAGGGGGTTCAACTAATGAAAAACTGTTTTTT.

The J gene is TRBJ2-7, the V gene TRBV5-5, with a possible D match to TRBD1 (5 bases). From germline, CDR1 is SGHKS and CDR2 YYEKEE (reference sequence). V lost 4 bases, J lost 3 bases, and 11 bases lay in between. The CDR3 runs 13 residues. This CDR3 is CASSLGLIYEQYF. DNA for the CDR3: TGTGCCAGCAGCCTGGGGCTGATCTACGAGCAGTACTTC.

The chain uses TRBV7-9 and TRBJ2-7, with TRBD2 matching 8 bases. CDR3 size: 16 residues. CDR1 is SEHNR and CDR2 is FQNEAQ in the germline V gene (reference sequence). V shed 6 bases, J shed 5 bases, and the junction held 15 bases outside the gene matches. In DNA, the CDR3 is TGTGCCAGCAGAAATCCCCGCGCGGGAGGTAGAGACGAGCAGTACTTC. Translated: CASRNPRAGGRDEQYF. The whole variable domain, remainder taken from reference TRBV7-9 and TRBJ2-7, is DTGVSQNPRHKITKRGQNVTFRCDPISEHNRLYWYRQTLGQGPEFLTYFQNEAQLEKSRLLSDRFSAERPKGSFSTLEIQRTEQGDSAMYLCASRNPRAGGRDEQYFGPGTRLTVT.

This clonotype has at least ten counts. The J gene is TRBJ1-5, the V gene TRBV7-9; possible D gene TRBD1, 5 bases. CDR3 length: 13 amino acids. Deletions cut 5 bases from V and 7 bases from J, with 12 bases between. Germline V gene data show CDR1 as SEHNR and CDR2 as FQNEAQ (reference sequence). CDR3 amino acids: CASSTGREQPQHF. The CDR3 nucleotides are TGTGCCAGCAGCACAGGACGGGAGCAGCCCCAGCATTTT.

This clonotype showed up just a few times. V is TRBV20-1 and J is TRBJ2-7, with 7 bases that match TRBD1. Germline V gene lookup returns CDR1 DFQATT and CDR2 SNEGSKA (reference sequence). V lost 4 bases, J lost 7 bases, and 16 bases stayed unmatched. The CDR3 sequence is 15 residues long. The CDR3 protein is CSATYRGLPSEEQYF. The CDR3 DNA is TGCAGTGCTACTTACAGGGGCCTCCCCTCGGAAGAGCAGTACTTC.

This clonotype was observed a few times. This chain joins TRBV12-3 or TRBV12-4 and TRBJ1-1, with D uncertain. The CDR3 loop spans 15 amino acids. V was cut by 4 bases and J by 0 bases, with 12 bases left in between. The CDR3 region has the DNA TGTGCCAGCAGTTCCACACTGACTGTGAACACTGAAGCTTTCTTT. It specifies CASSSTLTVNTEAFF.

This clonotype was observed a handful of times. The V gene is TRBV29-1, the J gene TRBJ2-1; 11 bases line up with TRBD2. Germline CDR1 reads SQVTM; CDR2 reads ANQGSEA. V lost 4 bases and J lost 6; bases outside the gene matches: 11. This CDR3 has 16 residues. The CDR3 DNA sequence: TGCAGCGTTGGGACAGGGCTAGCGGGAGGTTTCAATGAGCAGTTCTTC. This codes for CSVGTGLAGGFNEQFF.

This clonotype was seen a few times. The rearrangement links TRBV24-1 to TRBJ2-7, with 8 bases lining up with TRBD2. This CDR3 contains 15 residues. Trimming cost V 4 bases and J 0 bases; bases outside gene matches: 4. Germline V lookup: CDR1 KGHDR, CDR2 SFDVKD. CDR3 amino acids: CATSEGAGGSYEQYF. Written as DNA, the CDR3 is TGTGCCACCAGTGAAGGCGCGGGAGGCTCCTACGAGCAGTACTTC.

The chain uses TRBV5-1 and TRBJ2-3; perhaps TRBD2 as D (6 bases). V gave up 2 bases and J gave up 3 bases, with 13 bases separating them. There are 15 residues in the CDR3. Per the germline V gene, CDR1 is SGHRS and CDR2 is YFSETQ. CDR3 sequence reads: CASSFAGSGTDTQYF. CDR3 in DNA: TGCGCCAGCAGCTTCGCCGGGAGTGGGACAGATACGCAGTATTTT.

The sample holds many counts of this clonotype. The CDR3 here is CSARDVPGQPQHF. CDR3 sequence (DNA): TGCAGTGCTAGAGATGTTCCCGGTCAGCCCCAGCATTTT. This rearrangement joins TRBV20-1 to TRBJ1-5; no clear D gene. Trimming left V 0 bases short and J 6 bases short, with 9 bases between. The V gene's germline CDR1 is DFQATT and CDR2 SNEGSKA (reference sequence). The CDR3 is 13 residues long.

The chain recombines TRBV14 with TRBJ2-5; D unresolved. V lost 0 bases, J lost 5 bases, and 7 bases lay in between. This CDR3 has 13 amino acids. Germline CDR1 reads SGHDN; CDR2 reads FVKESK. In DNA, the CDR3 is TGTGCCAGCAGCCAAGATCTAAAGGAGACCCAGTACTTC. This codes for CASSQDLKETQYF.

This clonotype came up many times. This chain links TRBV5-1 with TRBJ2-4; 13 nucleotides match TRBD2. The CDR3 is 15 amino acids. CDR1 is SGHRS and CDR2 is YFSETQ in the germline V gene. Germline trimming cut 4 bases from V and 6 bases from J; bases unmatched to any gene: 4. CDR3 in amino acids: CASSIWTSGRNIQYF. Here the CDR3 DNA reads TGCGCCAGCAGCATCTGGACTAGCGGGAGAAACATTCAGTACTTC.